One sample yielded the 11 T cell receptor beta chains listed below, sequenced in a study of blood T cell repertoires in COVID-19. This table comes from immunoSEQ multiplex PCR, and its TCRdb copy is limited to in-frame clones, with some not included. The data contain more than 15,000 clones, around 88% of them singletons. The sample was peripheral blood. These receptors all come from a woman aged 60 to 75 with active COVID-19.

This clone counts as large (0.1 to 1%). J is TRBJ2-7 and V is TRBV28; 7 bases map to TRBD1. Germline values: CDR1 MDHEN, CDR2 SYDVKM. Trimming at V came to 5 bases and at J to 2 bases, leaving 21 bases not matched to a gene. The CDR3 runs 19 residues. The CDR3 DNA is TGTGCCAGCAGTATAATATTCCCCCGGGACAGCAAAGAACCCTACGAGCAGTACTTC. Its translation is CASSIIFPRDSKEPYEQYF. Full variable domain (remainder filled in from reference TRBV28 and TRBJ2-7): DVKVTQSSRYLVKRTGEKVFLECVQDMDHENMFWYRQDPGLGLRLIYFSYDVKMKEKGDIPEGYSVSREKKERFSLILESASTNQTSMYLCASSIIFPRDSKEPYEQYFGPGTRLTVT.

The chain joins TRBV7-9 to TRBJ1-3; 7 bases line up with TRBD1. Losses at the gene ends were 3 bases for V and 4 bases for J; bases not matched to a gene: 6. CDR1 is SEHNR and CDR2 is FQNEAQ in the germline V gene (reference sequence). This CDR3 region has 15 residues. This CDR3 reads CASSFPRGTGNTIYF. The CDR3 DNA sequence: TGTGCCAGCAGCTTTCCCAGGGGGACCGGAAACACCATATATTTT.

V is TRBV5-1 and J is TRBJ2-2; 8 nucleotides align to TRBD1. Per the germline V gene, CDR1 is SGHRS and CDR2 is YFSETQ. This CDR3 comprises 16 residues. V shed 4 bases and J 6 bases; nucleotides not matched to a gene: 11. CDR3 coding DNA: TGCGCCAGCAGCGGGACTGGACAGGGAATCGCCGGGGAGCTGTTTTTT. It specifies CASSGTGQGIAGELFF.

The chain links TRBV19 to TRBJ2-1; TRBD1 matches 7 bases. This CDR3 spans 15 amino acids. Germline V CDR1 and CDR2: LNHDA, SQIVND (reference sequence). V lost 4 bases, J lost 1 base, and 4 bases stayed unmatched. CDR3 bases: TGTGCCAGTAGTAAAGGACAGGAGTCCTACAATGAGCAGTTCTTC. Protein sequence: CASSKGQESYNEQFF.

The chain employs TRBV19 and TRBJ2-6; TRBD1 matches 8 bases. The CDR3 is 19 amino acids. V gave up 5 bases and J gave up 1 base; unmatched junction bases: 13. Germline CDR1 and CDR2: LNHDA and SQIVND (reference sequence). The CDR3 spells CASSVRTGGSTSGANVLTF. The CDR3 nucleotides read TGTGCCAGTAGTGTTAGAACAGGGGGTTCGACTTCTGGGGCCAACGTCCTGACTTTC.

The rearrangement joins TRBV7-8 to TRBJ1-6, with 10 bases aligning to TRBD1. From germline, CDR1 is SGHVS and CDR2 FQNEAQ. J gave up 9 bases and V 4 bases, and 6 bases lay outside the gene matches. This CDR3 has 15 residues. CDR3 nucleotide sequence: TGTGCCAGCAGCTCAGACAGGGGGCTTACTTCACCCCTCCACTTT. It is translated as CASSSDRGLTSPLHF.

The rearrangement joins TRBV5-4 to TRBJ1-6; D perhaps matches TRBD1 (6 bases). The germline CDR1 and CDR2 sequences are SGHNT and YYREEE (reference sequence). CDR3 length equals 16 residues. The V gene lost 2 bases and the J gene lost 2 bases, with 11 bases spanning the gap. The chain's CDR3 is CASSLLQGAYNSPLHF. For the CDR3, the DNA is TGTGCCAGCAGCTTATTACAGGGCGCCTATAATTCACCCCTCCACTTT.

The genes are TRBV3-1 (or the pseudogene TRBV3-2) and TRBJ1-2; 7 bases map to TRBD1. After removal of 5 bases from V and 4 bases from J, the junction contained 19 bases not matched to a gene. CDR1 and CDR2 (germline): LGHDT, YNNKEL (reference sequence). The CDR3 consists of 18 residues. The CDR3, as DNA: TGTGCCAGCAGCGACGATCTAAACGCCGGGACAGAGTCCTATGGCTACACCTTC. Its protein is CASSDDLNAGTESYGYTF.

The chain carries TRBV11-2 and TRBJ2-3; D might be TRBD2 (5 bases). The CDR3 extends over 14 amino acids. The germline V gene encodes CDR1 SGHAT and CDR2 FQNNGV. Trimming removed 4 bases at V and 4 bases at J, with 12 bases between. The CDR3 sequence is CASSSERPPDTQYF. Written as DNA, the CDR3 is TGTGCCAGCAGCTCAGAGCGGCCCCCAGATACGCAGTATTTT.

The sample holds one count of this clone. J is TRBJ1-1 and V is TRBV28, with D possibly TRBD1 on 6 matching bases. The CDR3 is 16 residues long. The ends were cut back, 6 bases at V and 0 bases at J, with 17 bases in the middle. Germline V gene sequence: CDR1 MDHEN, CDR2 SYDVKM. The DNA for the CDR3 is TGTGCCAGCAGGACGCAAGACAGGTCCCTGAACACTGAAGCTTTCTTT. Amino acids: CASRTQDRSLNTEAFF.

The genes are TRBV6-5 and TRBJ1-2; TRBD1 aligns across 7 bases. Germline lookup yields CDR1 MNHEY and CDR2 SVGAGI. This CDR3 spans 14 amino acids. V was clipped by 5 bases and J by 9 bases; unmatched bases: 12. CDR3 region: CASSTTGAAPRYTF. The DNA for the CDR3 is TGTGCCAGCAGTACTACAGGGGCCGCTCCCCGCTACACCTTC.